This TCR beta chain emerged from a study of T-cell memory formation after mild COVID-19. The germline gives CDR1 MNHEY, CDR2 SMNVEV (reference sequence). This CDR3 comprises 13 residues. J lost 6 bases, V lost 3 bases, and 4 bases had no gene match. TCRdb re-called the 5' RACE reads with MiXCR, one entry per CDR3 protein. This repertoire shows about 240,000 distinct CDR3 sequences, roughly a tenth found once; its top ten account for roughly 21%. Sequencing used PBMCs or a T cell subset sorted from them (not recorded which). The receptor was derived from a man between 18 and 35 years old who had mild COVID-19 (a few samples of this study predate the infection). Cell type and time point are not known. V is TRBV27 and J is TRBJ2-7; 8 bases align to TRBD2. CDR3 protein: CASSFSSGGEQYV. Here the CDR3 DNA reads TGTGCCAGCAGTTTCTCCAGCGGGGGCGAGCAGTACGTC.